The rows below give T cell receptor beta chains drawn from one sample of a study of CD8+CD57+ T cells in acquired aplastic anemia. One entry per CDR3 protein, called by TCRdb with MiXCR from the reads. The data contain fewer than 250,000 distinct CDR3 sequences, roughly half of them seen just once; the ten biggest clones take up about 16%. Sequences were obtained from sorted CD4+, CD8+, or CD8+CD57+ T cells (not recorded which) from PBMCs. The receptors originated from a human donor in good health, serving as a control. CDR3s include the opening cysteine and the closing phenylalanine or tryptophan. The order of the fields is CDR3 DNA, CDR3 protein, clone size, J gene, D gene, V gene. D genes are given only for firm matches. Size is omitted from some rows. Given values are once, few, many or a class for expanded clones.

cdr3_nt: TGTGCCAGCAGCTTAGTTACGGGAGTGGACGAGCAGTACTTC; cdr3_aa: CASSLVTGVDEQYF; clone_size: few; j_call: TRBJ2-7; d_call: NA; v_call: TRBV7-8
cdr3_nt: TGTGCCAGCGGAGGGGGACATGAGCAGTTCTTC; cdr3_aa: CASGGGHEQFF; clone_size: NA; j_call: TRBJ2-1; d_call: NA; v_call: TRBV7-7
cdr3_nt: TGTGCCAGCTCACCACCGGGACTAGCGAGCCACAATGAGCAGTTCTTC; cdr3_aa: CASSPPGLASHNEQFF; clone_size: once; j_call: TRBJ2-1; d_call: TRBD2; v_call: TRBV18
cdr3_nt: TGCAGTGTTAGACCCCAGGGGTATGAGCAGTACTTC; cdr3_aa: CSVRPQGYEQYF; clone_size: many; j_call: TRBJ2-7; d_call: NA; v_call: TRBV20-1
cdr3_nt: TGTGCCAGCAGTTACGGCAATTCACCCCTCCACTTT; cdr3_aa: CASSYGNSPLHF; clone_size: many; j_call: TRBJ1-6; d_call: NA; v_call: TRBV6-6
cdr3_nt: TGTGCCAGCAGCTTAAGGGGACTAGCGGGGGGAATCGCGAACACCGGGGAGCTGTTTTTT; cdr3_aa: CASSLRGLAGGIANTGELFF; clone_size: many; j_call: TRBJ2-2; d_call: TRBD2; v_call: TRBV7-6
cdr3_nt: TGCAGTGCTAGAGGGACAGGGTTCTCAGATACGCAGTATTTT; cdr3_aa: CSARGTGFSDTQYF; clone_size: NA; j_call: TRBJ2-3; d_call: TRBD1; v_call: TRBV20-1
cdr3_nt: TGTGCCAGCAGCGGCTCCGTGGCCAACGTCCTGACTTTC; cdr3_aa: CASSGSVANVLTF; clone_size: few; j_call: TRBJ2-6; d_call: NA; v_call: TRBV7-2
cdr3_nt: TGTGCCAGCAGCCTGCGGCACTATAATTCACCCCTCCACTTT; cdr3_aa: CASSLRHYNSPLHF; clone_size: many; j_call: TRBJ1-6; d_call: NA; v_call: TRBV28
cdr3_nt: TGTGCCAGCAAGGAGGGCACTGAAGGTAATTCACCCCTCCACTTT; cdr3_aa: CASKEGTEGNSPLHF; clone_size: once; j_call: TRBJ1-6; d_call: NA; v_call: TRBV2
cdr3_nt: TGTGCCAGCAGCCGGTCGGGGACAGCCGGTGGCTACACCTTC; cdr3_aa: CASSRSGTAGGYTF; clone_size: many; j_call: TRBJ1-2; d_call: TRBD1; v_call: TRBV5-8
cdr3_nt: TGCAGTGCTAACGACGGGGGGGGCACAGATACGCAGTATTTT; cdr3_aa: CSANDGGGTDTQYF; clone_size: many; j_call: TRBJ2-3; d_call: TRBD2; v_call: TRBV20-1
cdr3_nt: TGTGCCAGCAGCTTTAGCGGGGGGCGCAATGAGCAGTTCTTC; cdr3_aa: CASSFSGGRNEQFF; clone_size: NA; j_call: TRBJ2-1; d_call: TRBD2; v_call: TRBV7-2
cdr3_nt: TGTGCCAGCAGTTACTCTGTCTCGACGGGATTCAAAAACATTCAGTACTTC; cdr3_aa: CASSYSVSTGFKNIQYF; clone_size: few; j_call: TRBJ2-4; d_call: NA; v_call: TRBV6-2/TRBV6-3
cdr3_nt: TGCGCCAGCAGCCAAGCACTACAGGGGGACTATGGCTACACCTTC; cdr3_aa: CASSQALQGDYGYTF; clone_size: many; j_call: TRBJ1-2; d_call: TRBD1; v_call: TRBV4-3
cdr3_nt: TGTGCCATCACTGGGACCCCGAACACTGAAGCTTTCTTC; cdr3_aa: CAITGTPNTEAFF; clone_size: NA; j_call: TRBJ1-1; d_call: NA; v_call: TRBV10-3
cdr3_nt: TGCAGCGTTGATGGACTAGCGGGGACCTACGAGCAGTACTTC; cdr3_aa: CSVDGLAGTYEQYF; clone_size: NA; j_call: TRBJ2-7; d_call: TRBD2; v_call: TRBV29-1
cdr3_nt: TGTGCCAGTAGTAGACCAGCGGGGGGGGACTACAATGAGCAGTTCTTC; cdr3_aa: CASSRPAGGDYNEQFF; clone_size: NA; j_call: TRBJ2-1; d_call: TRBD2; v_call: TRBV19
cdr3_nt: TGCGCCAGCAGCCCGACAGCGGTCCTCAACACTGAAGCTTTCTTT; cdr3_aa: CASSPTAVLNTEAFF; clone_size: many; j_call: TRBJ1-1; d_call: NA; v_call: TRBV4-3
cdr3_nt: TGTGCCATCAGTTTCGCCGGGACCGCAGGATACGAGCAGTACTTC; cdr3_aa: CAISFAGTAGYEQYF; clone_size: NA; j_call: TRBJ2-7; d_call: NA; v_call: TRBV10-3